A selection of T cell receptor beta chains follows, all from one sample in a study of cytomegalovirus exposure and HLA in healthy donors. Generated by immunoSEQ multiplex PCR, the TCRdb table keeps only in-frame clones and is missing some. The table records about 150,000 clones, 65% to 85% of them present only once. Sequencing was performed on PBMCs. Receptors were obtained from a male donor in good health and CMV-seronegative. CDR3s include the opening cysteine and the closing phenylalanine or tryptophan. Fields, in order: J gene, V gene, CDR3 protein.

TRBJ1-1 | TRBV7-9 | CASSLGTGGRDTEAFF
TRBJ2-1 | TRBV29-1 | CSALYNEQFF
TRBJ1-2 | TRBV27 | CASSPIRQGTLNYGYTF
TRBJ2-1 | TRBV4-1 | CASSQGAGGSYNEQFF
TRBJ2-1 | TRBV19 | CASSTSGGYNEQFF
TRBJ2-2 | TRBV5-1 | CASSLGLANTGELFF
TRBJ2-2 | TRBV11-1 | CASSLAQHGELFF
TRBJ1-1 | TRBV6-5 | CASRGQRLNTEAFF
TRBJ2-2 | TRBV27 | CASSLRDTYTGELFF
TRBJ1-1 | TRBV7-9 | CSSSLFVGGGTEAFF
TRBJ2-3 | TRBV9 | CASSPQPGLAGKTDTQYF
TRBJ2-2 | TRBV6-5 | CASSYSWGVAGELFF
TRBJ2-1 | TRBV9 | CASSTRGRVAYNEQFF
TRBJ2-5 | TRBV5-1 | CASSLGLASSQETQYF
TRBJ2-3 | TRBV5-8 | CASSSQGTSTDTQYF
TRBJ2-3 | TRBV5-1 | CASSLARGRGDTQYF
TRBJ2-3 | TRBV4-3 | CASSQEWAGGADTQYF